The 27 T cell receptor beta chains below were found in one sample sequenced in a study of CD8 T cells in ankylosing spondylitis. Findings and limits, study-wide: A TCR beta motif of eight highly homologous variants appeared characteristic of ankylosing spondylitis blood.

Their recognized antigens are unknown. TCRdb fed the 5' RACE reads into MiXCR, producing one record per CDR3 protein. The profile shows about 510,000 distinct CDR3 sequences, about 5.7% of them singletons. The sequencing sample was made of blood, either unsorted or a sorted T cell fraction (not recorded which). The receptors derive from a male donor with ankylosing spondylitis.

The sample holds many counts of this clonotype. The V gene is TRBV28, the J gene TRBJ2-5, with TRBD1 matching 8 bases. Germline CDR1 reads MDHEN; CDR2 reads SYDVKM. CDR3 length: 14 amino acids. Germline trimming cut 6 bases from V and 5 bases from J; bases unmatched to any gene: 8. CDR3 coding DNA: TGTGCCAGCAGCCTCGACAGGGGTCCCGAGACCCAGTACTTC. Its protein product is CASSLDRGPETQYF.

At least ten counts were recorded for this clonotype. The chain combines TRBV6-5 with TRBJ2-1, with 7 bases that match TRBD2. V lost 0 bases, J lost 1 base, and 12 bases stayed unmatched. This CDR3 has 19 amino acids. Germline lookup yields CDR1 MNHEY and CDR2 SVGAGI. This CDR3 is CASSYSNVGGSLSYNEQFF. The CDR3 nucleotides are TGTGCCAGCAGTTACTCGAATGTTGGCGGGAGTCTGTCCTACAATGAGCAGTTCTTC.

This clonotype appeared many times. CDR3 in DNA: TGTGCCAGCAGCTTTCATCGACTCACCGGGGAGCTGTTTTTT. Translated: CASSFHRLTGELFF. The chain joins TRBV7-2 to TRBJ2-2; no firm D call. The length of the CDR3 is 14 residues. Germline assignment: CDR1 SGHTA and CDR2 FQGNSA. V lost 3 bases and J lost 4, with 9 bases in between.

This clonotype was counted at least ten times. This sequence joins TRBV11-2 and TRBJ1-6; TRBD1 agrees at 11 bases. V was clipped by 2 bases and J by 6 bases; unmatched bases: 21. Germline lookup yields CDR1 SGHAT and CDR2 FQNNGV. CDR3 length: 22 residues. The CDR3 DNA reads TGTGCCAGCAGCTTATATCGGGGACAGGGGGTAGCTCCCTTTATCGGTAATTCACCCCTCCACTTT. Translation: CASSLYRGQGVAPFIGNSPLHF.

This clonotype was seen many times. The rearrangement uses TRBV12-3 or TRBV12-4 and TRBJ1-1, with D maybe TRBD1 (6 bases). The CDR3 extends over 14 amino acids. Trimming shortened V by 3 bases and J by 4 bases, and 12 bases separated the two germline ends. CDR3 bases: TGTGCCAGCAGTTTTGGGGGCAGTGGCACTGAAGCTTTCTTT. Protein: CASSFGGSGTEAFF.

This clonotype was seen many times. The CDR3 region is CASSFGRPPYEQYF. The CDR3 DNA reads TGTGCCAGCAGTTTTGGGCGGCCCCCCTACGAGCAGTACTTC. The V gene is TRBV28, the J gene TRBJ2-7; D remains ambiguous. Trimming took 3 bases from V and 2 from J, leaving 11 bases between them. Germline lookup yields CDR1 MDHEN and CDR2 SYDVKM. The CDR3 has 14 residues.

This clonotype was found many times. The V and J genes are TRBV11-2 and TRBJ2-3; 9 bases are shared with TRBD1. The CDR3 sequence is 17 residues long. Per germline, CDR1 SGHAT and CDR2 FQNNGV. Trimming took 3 bases from V and 4 from J; bases not matched to a gene: 11. DNA of the CDR3: TGTGCCAGCAGCTTGAGGTCACAGGGGGCTCGGGCAGATACGCAGTATTTT. It encodes CASSLRSQGARADTQYF. Filled out from reference TRBV11-2 and TRBJ2-3, the complete variable domain reads EAGVAQSPRYKIIEKRQSVAFWCNPISGHATLYWYQQILGQGPKLLIQFQNNGVVDDSQLPKDRFSAERLKGVDSTLKIQPAKLEDSAVYLCASSLRSQGARADTQYFGPGTRLTVL.

This clonotype was seen repeatedly, ten times or more. This chain links TRBV4-3 with TRBJ2-6; 9 positions match TRBD1. V lost 5 bases and J lost 2; bases outside the gene matches: 4. The CDR3 sequence is 16 residues long. Germline values: CDR1 LGHNA, CDR2 YSLEER. CDR3 protein: CASSIRTGAGANVLTF. CDR3 nucleotide sequence: TGCGCCAGCAGCATACGGACAGGGGCTGGGGCCAACGTCCTGACTTTC.

This clonotype was observed at least ten times. The chain has TRBV20-1 and TRBJ1-5; perhaps TRBD1 as D (5 bases). The CDR3 is made up of 15 amino acids. CDR1 is DFQATT, CDR2 SNEGSKA, per germline (reference sequence). V was pared by 3 bases and J by 0 bases, with 12 bases between. Written as DNA, the CDR3 is TGCAGTGCTAGCCGGGGACCCCATAGCAATCAGCCCCAGCATTTT. As protein: CSASRGPHSNQPQHF.

There are many counts of this clonotype. In nucleotides, the CDR3 is TGTGCCAGCAGTTATTCGACAGGGGTCTACGAGCAGTACTTC. Its translation: CASSYSTGVYEQYF. The genes are TRBV6-5 and TRBJ2-7; 8 positions agree with TRBD1. The germline CDR1 and CDR2 sequences are MNHEY and SVGAGI. With V trimmed by 3 bases and J by 3 bases, 4 bases remained unmatched. The CDR3 covers 14 residues.

This clonotype was observed a handful of times. J is TRBJ2-7 and V is TRBV28, with D possibly matching TRBD2 (7 bases). V lost 10 bases, J lost 2 bases, and 21 bases lay in between. Germline values: CDR1 MDHEN, CDR2 SYDVKM. The CDR3 consists of 15 residues. The CDR3 loop is CATSWGGGVTYEQYF. The CDR3 bases are TGTGCCACCTCCTGGGGAGGGGGTGTCACCTACGAGCAGTACTTC.

This clonotype came up many times. The rearrangement joins TRBV5-6 to TRBJ1-1, with a tentative D call TRBD1 (5 bases). Per germline, CDR1 SGHDT and CDR2 YYEEEE. The CDR3 is made up of 15 amino acids. V lost 3 bases and J 2 bases, leaving 14 bases between the germline ends. The CDR3 DNA reads TGTGCCAGCAGCTCCCGGGACGGGCTTAACACTGAAGCTTTCTTT. Amino acids: CASSSRDGLNTEAFF.

V is TRBV9 and J is TRBJ2-4; 7 nucleotides align to TRBD2. Germline V gives CDR1 SGDLS, CDR2 YYNGEE. J gave up 3 bases and V 5 bases, and 11 bases lay outside the gene matches. CDR3 length: 16 residues. Here the CDR3 reads CASRWEGNPIKNIQYF. DNA of the CDR3: TGTGCCAGCAGGTGGGAGGGTAACCCCATCAAAAACATTCAGTACTTC.

To note about this clonotype: A much larger clone is a single base away; this may be a read error. The CDR3 spells CTSSQTSGSIYEQFF. CDR3 DNA: TGCACCAGCAGCCAGACTAGCGGGAGTATTTATGAGCAGTTCTTC. The J gene is TRBJ2-1, the V gene TRBV5-1, with 12 bases aligning to TRBD2. This CDR3 contains 15 residues. Germline-derived CDR1 and CDR2 are SGHRS and YFSETQ.

This clonotype came up many times. The CDR3 region is CASSERFTSYEQYF. CDR3 sequence (DNA): TGCGCCAGCAGCGAGCGATTTACCTCCTACGAGCAGTACTTC. The V call is TRBV4-3, the J call TRBJ2-7; D is unclear. The V end was cut by 5 bases, the J end by 0 bases, with 11 bases between. CDR1 and CDR2 (germline): LGHNA, YSLEER. The CDR3 sequence is 14 residues long.

This clonotype was seen ten or more times. This chain links TRBV28 with TRBJ1-1, with D possibly matching TRBD1 (5 bases). The germline gives CDR1 MDHEN, CDR2 SYDVKM. CDR3 length: 11 residues. Trimming shortened V by 3 bases and J by 11 bases, and 10 bases separated the two germline ends. Here the CDR3 reads CASSLNRRAFF. Written as DNA, the CDR3 is TGTGCCAGCAGTTTGAACAGGCGGGCTTTCTTT.

There are many counts of this clonotype. The rearrangement joins TRBV11-1 to TRBJ2-3; 10 bases agree with TRBD2. Germline trimming cut 1 base from V and 4 bases from J; bases unmatched to any gene: 11. Per the germline V gene, CDR1 is SGHAT and CDR2 is FQDESV (reference sequence). CDR3 size: 18 residues. The CDR3 nucleotides are TGTGCCAGCAGCTTAGGGGGCGGAGCGGGAGGGCCCGCAGATACGCAGTATTTT. Its protein product is CASSLGGGAGGPADTQYF.

This clonotype was recorded at least ten times. The rearrangement joins TRBV4-2 to TRBJ2-5; D may match TRBD1 or TRBD2 (5 bases each). This CDR3 is built from 16 residues. The V gene's germline CDR1 is LGHNA and CDR2 YNFKEQ. V lost 4 bases to trimming and J lost 1 base, with 16 bases between them. CDR3 bases: TGTGCCAGCAGCCCTTCTGGGGGAACCTTCCAAGAGACCCAGTACTTC. Its protein product is CASSPSGGTFQETQYF.

This clonotype was recorded many times. The chain joins TRBV6-1 to TRBJ2-5; D gene uncertain. CDR1 and CDR2 (germline): MNHNS, SASEGT. V dropped 6 bases and J dropped 3 bases, with 14 bases sitting between them. The CDR3 contains 14 residues. The CDR3 sequence is CASRRRTSKETQYF. As DNA, the CDR3 is TGTGCCAGCAGGAGGAGAACTTCCAAAGAGACCCAGTACTTC.

This chain uses TRBV20-1 with TRBJ2-6; D possibly corresponds to TRBD1 (6 bases). Trimming pared 6 bases from V and 0 bases from J, leaving 9 bases between. Germline loops: CDR1 DFQATT, CDR2 SNEGSKA (reference sequence). The CDR3 covers 14 residues. CDR3 in amino acids: CSARDISGANVLTF. In DNA form, the CDR3 reads TGCAGTGCCAGGGACATCTCTGGGGCCAACGTCCTGACTTTC.

The chain combines TRBV5-6 with TRBJ2-7; unclear D gene. The CDR3 is made up of 14 amino acids. V was trimmed by 0 bases and J by 2 bases, leaving 9 bases between them. Germline V gene sequence: CDR1 SGHDT, CDR2 YYEEEE. Here the CDR3 DNA reads TGTGCCAGCAGCTTGGGCGCACGTACCTACGAGCAGTACTTC. It translates to CASSLGARTYEQYF.

This clonotype was counted ten times or more. The chain joins TRBV6-1 to TRBJ2-7, with 14 bases that match TRBD2. The ends lost 5 bases at V and 4 bases at J; junction bases unmatched: 7. This CDR3 spans 16 amino acids. The germline V gene has CDR1 MNHNS and CDR2 SASEGT. CDR3 bases: TGTGCCAGCAGTCCGGGACTAGCGGGAGCGGGGTACGAGCAGTACTTC. Translated: CASSPGLAGAGYEQYF.

Ten or more counts support this clonotype. The J gene is TRBJ1-2, the V gene TRBV29-1, with D perhaps matching TRBD1 (5 bases). CDR1 is SQVTM and CDR2 is ANQGSEA in the germline V gene. V was pared by 3 bases and J by 2 bases, with 16 bases between. CDR3 length equals 15 residues. The CDR3 is CSVDGRARVNYGYTF. For the CDR3, the DNA is TGCAGCGTTGATGGTCGGGCCAGGGTGAACTATGGCTACACCTTC.

This clonotype was counted ten times or more. This chain links TRBV4-3 with TRBJ2-5; 10 nucleotides align to TRBD1. The CDR3 covers 16 residues. V shed 3 bases and J 0 bases; nucleotides not matched to a gene: 4. Germline V CDR1 and CDR2: LGHNA, YSLEER. This CDR3 reads CASSHRGTGDQETQYF. CDR3 nucleotide sequence: TGCGCCAGCAGCCATAGGGGGACAGGGGACCAAGAGACCCAGTACTTC.

This clonotype was seen ten or more times. This chain links TRBV10-3 with TRBJ2-5, with D possibly matching TRBD2 (6 bases). Trimming stripped 5 bases from V and 2 bases from J, with 21 bases between. The CDR3 length is 17 residues. Germline assignment: CDR1 ENHRY and CDR2 SYGVKD. The CDR3 DNA reads TGTGCCATCAGTCCTAGCGTCCCGGGACCTTTACAAGAGACCCAGTACTTC. Translating gives CAISPSVPGPLQETQYF.

Comment on this clonotype: With a much larger clone just one base away, this may be a read error. The chain carries TRBV27 and TRBJ2-2; 7 bases line up with TRBD2. Germline V gene sequence: CDR1 MNHEY, CDR2 SMNVEV (reference sequence). The CDR3 consists of 14 residues. The V and J ends lost 3 bases and 9 bases, in that order; junction bases with no gene match: 7. CDR3 coding DNA: TGTGCCAGCAGTTTCGGCGGGGAGGGACGGGAGCTGTTTTTT. Its translation is CASSFGGEGRELFF.

The chain carries TRBV20-1 and TRBJ2-4, with D possibly TRBD2 on 6 matching bases. CDR3 size: 15 residues. V shed 6 bases and J shed 7 bases, with 22 bases lying between them. Germline lookup yields CDR1 DFQATT and CDR2 SNEGSKA (reference sequence). The CDR3 DNA is TGCAGTGCCCTAATAGCCCCGGGGGTTTGGAACATTCAGTACTTC. Translated: CSALIAPGVWNIQYF.